This TCR beta chain was sequenced during a study of blood T cells in healthy people across ages. A second PCR of about 6 to 11 cycles used a sample-barcoded 5' primer and a J-beta primer mix. MiXCR, run by TCRdb on the 5' RACE reads, gives a single entry per CDR3 protein. The data hold approximately 960,000 distinct CDR3 sequences, with 25% to 30% observed a single time. V lost 5 bases to trimming and J lost 5 bases, with 13 bases between them. The germline V gene encodes CDR1 SGHRS and CDR2 YFSETQ. This CDR3 is 14 amino acids long. The sample was also linked to a second study, of T cells of mothers and their children.

The source material was blood. The rearrangement links TRBV5-1 to TRBJ1-4; D may be TRBD1 (5 bases). The receptor comes from a middle-aged woman in good health. DNA for the CDR3: TGCGCCAGCAGTCAAAGGGGAGCGAATGAAAAACTGTTTTTT. Protein product: CASSQRGANEKLFF. The entire variable domain, with the rest obtained from reference TRBV5-1 and TRBJ1-4, is as follows: KAGVTQTPRYLIKTRGQQVTLSCSPISGHRSVSWYQQTPGQGLQFLFEYFSETQRNKGNFPGRFSGRQFSNSRSEMNVSTLELGDSALYLCASSQRGANEKLFFGSGTQLSVL.